These 18 T cell receptor beta chains came from one sample sequenced in a study of blood T cell repertoires in COVID-19. TCRdb's copy holds only in-frame clones and misses some; the assay was immunoSEQ multiplex PCR. The sample has roughly 250,000 clones, around 90% seen once. Material: PBMCs or T cells enriched from blood (not recorded which). The receptors here all came from a woman in her forties or fifties who had recovered from COVID-19.

This sequence joins TRBV10-3 and TRBJ1-4, with 8 bases identical to TRBD1. Germline V gives CDR1 ENHRY, CDR2 SYGVKD. This CDR3 has 14 residues. The V and J ends lost 6 bases and 8 bases, in that order; junction bases with no gene match: 8. The CDR3 is CAIRAGGDGEKLFF. As DNA, the CDR3 is TGTGCCATCAGAGCAGGGGGCGACGGGGAAAAACTGTTTTTT.

This chain uses TRBV6-5 with TRBJ2-1, with 11 bases lining up with TRBD2. This CDR3 has 14 amino acids. Germline-derived CDR1 and CDR2 are MNHEY and SVGAGI. Germline trimming cut 6 bases from V and 5 bases from J; bases unmatched to any gene: 3. CDR3 region: CASRVAGGDNEQFF. CDR3 DNA sequence: TGTGCCAGCAGAGTAGCGGGAGGGGACAATGAGCAGTTCTTC.

The V call is TRBV24-1, the J call TRBJ2-1; no clear D gene. CDR1 and CDR2 (germline): KGHDR, SFDVKD. The V gene lost 3 bases and the J gene lost 8 bases, with 10 bases spanning the gap. This CDR3 has 13 amino acids. This chain's CDR3 is CATSDLDSHEQFF. CDR3 bases: TGTGCCACCAGTGATCTCGACTCGCATGAGCAGTTCTTC.

Concerning this clone itself: An end of the junction does not agree with germline; a read error may underlie this. The CDR3 loop reads CASSLSWAGEVNEQFF. The CDR3 coding sequence is TGTGCCAGCAGTCTATCTTGGGCGGGAGAGGTAAATGAGCAGTTCTTC. The chain carries TRBV27 and TRBJ2-1; 7 nucleotides line up with TRBD2. The CDR3 covers 16 residues. Looked up from germline, CDR1 is MNHEY and CDR2 is SMNVEV (reference sequence).

The chain carries TRBV6-5 and TRBJ1-1, with a tentative D call TRBD1 (6 bases). The CDR3 loop spans 11 amino acids. Trimming left V 5 bases short and J 10 bases short, with 11 bases between. The germline gives CDR1 MNHEY, CDR2 SVGAGI. The CDR3 sequence is CASSLQGSAFF. The CDR3 bases are TGTGCCAGCAGTCTACAGGGTTCAGCTTTCTTT.

J is TRBJ2-3 and V is TRBV5-6; D uncertain. CDR3 length: 16 residues. CDR1 is SGHDT, CDR2 YYEEEE, per germline. Deletions cut 2 bases from V and 0 bases from J, with 13 bases between. CDR3 in amino acids: CASSFRVESSTDTQYF. CDR3 coding DNA: TGTGCCAGCAGCTTTCGGGTAGAATCTAGCACAGATACGCAGTATTTT. The entire variable domain, with the rest obtained from reference TRBV5-6 and TRBJ2-3, is as follows: DAGVTQSPTHLIKTRGQQVTLRCSPKSGHDTVSWYQQALGQGPQFIFQYYEEEERQRGNFPDRFSGHQFPNYSSELNVNALLLGDSALYLCASSFRVESSTDTQYFGPGTRLTVL.

The chain recombines TRBV28 with TRBJ2-2; 10 positions agree with TRBD2. The CDR3 runs to 15 residues. Unmatched junction bases numbered 6, after V lost 4 bases and J lost 7 bases. Germline V CDR1 and CDR2: MDHEN, SYDVKM. The CDR3 here is CASSSSGRAIGELFF. DNA of the CDR3: TGTGCCAGCAGTTCAAGCGGGAGGGCCATCGGGGAGCTGTTTTTT.

The rearrangement links TRBV11-1 to TRBJ1-5; D is undetermined. This CDR3 is 13 amino acids long. Germline-derived CDR1 and CDR2 are SGHAT and FQDESV (reference sequence). Trimming removed 4 bases at V and 5 bases at J, with 9 bases between. In nucleotides, the CDR3 is TGTGCCAGCAGCTCAATGGGAGATCAGCCCCAGCATTTT. Amino acid sequence: CASSSMGDQPQHF.

The chain links TRBV19 to TRBJ2-3; 9 nucleotides agree with TRBD2. This CDR3 is 15 amino acids long. CDR1 and CDR2 (germline): LNHDA, SQIVND (reference sequence). Losses at the gene ends were 5 bases for V and 1 base for J; bases not matched to a gene: 4. CDR3 DNA sequence: TGTGCCAGTAGTCGGCTAGCGGGGCGCACAGATACGCAGTATTTT. Residues: CASSRLAGRTDTQYF.

CDR3 sequence reads: CASSLFGNQPQHF. As DNA, the CDR3 is TGTGCCAGCAGTTTATTCGGGAATCAGCCCCAGCATTTT. The rearrangement uses TRBV27 and TRBJ1-5; D gene ambiguous. V was trimmed by 1 base and J by 4 bases, leaving 5 bases between them. The CDR3 consists of 13 residues. Germline V gene lookup returns CDR1 MNHEY and CDR2 SMNVEV (reference sequence).

The genes are TRBV9 and TRBJ2-2; possibly TRBD2 for D (6 bases). The V end lost 7 bases, the J end lost 3 bases, and 13 bases lay between the germline ends. The germline V gene has CDR1 SGDLS and CDR2 YYNGEE. The CDR3 is 14 residues long. The CDR3 sequence: CASQAGPDTGELFF. CDR3 nucleotide sequence: TGTGCCAGCCAGGCGGGACCGGACACCGGGGAGCTGTTTTTT.

This chain connects TRBV19 to TRBJ1-5, with 7 bases identical to TRBD1. The CDR3 runs to 16 residues. With V trimmed by 5 bases and J by 1 base, 8 bases remained unmatched. Germline loops: CDR1 LNHDA, CDR2 SQIVND (reference sequence). DNA of the CDR3: TGTGCCAGTAGTCCTATTGACAGGGTGAGCAATCAGCCCCAGCATTTT. Amino acids: CASSPIDRVSNQPQHF.

This clone was seen a handful of times. The V gene is TRBV29-1, the J gene TRBJ1-1; weak D call: TRBD1 (5 bases). V was cut by 6 bases and J by 0 bases, with 14 bases left in between. The CDR3 extends over 14 amino acids. The germline gives CDR1 SQVTM, CDR2 ANQGSEA. The CDR3 region has the DNA TGCAGCGTCGCCCGCGGGGGGATGAACACTGAAGCTTTCTTT. The encoded protein is CSVARGGMNTEAFF.

In this sample, this clone turned up once. V is TRBV4-1 and J is TRBJ1-2; the D is unclear. Germline CDR1 MGHRA, CDR2 YSYEKL. There are 15 residues in the CDR3. V lost 8 bases and J 3 bases, leaving 19 bases between the germline ends. The CDR3 spells CASRPQGRADYGYTF. CDR3 coding DNA: TGCGCCAGCCGTCCCCAAGGGAGGGCGGACTATGGCTACACCTTC.

V usage is TRBV3-1 (or the pseudogene TRBV3-2) and J usage is TRBJ1-5, with no clear D. V lost 1 base and J 4 bases, leaving 5 bases between the germline ends. Per the germline V gene, CDR1 is LGHDT and CDR2 is YNNKEL (reference sequence). CDR3 length: 13 residues. DNA of the CDR3: TGTGCCAGCAGCCAAGGAGGGAATCAGCCCCAGCATTTT. The encoded protein is CASSQGGNQPQHF.

This clone was counted once. The chain has TRBV28 and TRBJ1-2, with a possible D match to TRBD1 (6 bases). CDR3 size: 13 residues. V was clipped by 3 bases and J by 4 bases, with 9 bases between them. Germline V gene lookup returns CDR1 MDHEN and CDR2 SYDVKM. The CDR3 nucleotides read TGTGCCAGCAGTTTCGGACAGATCTATGGCTACACCTTC. Translating it yields CASSFGQIYGYTF.

V is TRBV3-1 (or the pseudogene TRBV3-2) and J is TRBJ2-7; 12 nucleotides line up with TRBD2. CDR1 and CDR2 from the germline V gene are LGHDT and YNNKEL (reference sequence). V shed 4 bases and J 2 bases; nucleotides not matched to a gene: 3. The CDR3 totals 15 residues. The CDR3 reads CASSRGLAGTYEQYF. The CDR3 DNA is TGTGCCAGCAGCCGTGGACTAGCGGGGACCTACGAGCAGTACTTC.

This sequence joins TRBV2 and TRBJ1-1; D not resolved. Trimming shortened V by 5 bases and J by 1 base, and 8 bases separated the two germline ends. In germline, CDR1 is SNHLY, CDR2 FYNNEI. The CDR3 is made up of 13 amino acids. CDR3 in DNA: TGTGCCAGCAGTATTACTGGGAACACTGAAGCTTTCTTT. It specifies CASSITGNTEAFF.